This T cell receptor beta chain was recorded in a study of blood T cell repertoires in COVID-19. In the authors' workflow: How many nucleated cells were present was estimated from reference gene primer amplification. The data were produced by immunoSEQ multiplex PCR, yet TCRdb's version contains in-frame clones alone and is incomplete. Clone size and V and J calls were adopted from that table, with D and trimming inferred from the DNA. The sample lists more than 200,000 clones; 84% were seen once. The CDR3 contains 15 residues. Trimming removed 3 bases from V and 5 bases from J; junction bases left unmatched: 5. Germline CDR1 SGHNT, CDR2 YENEEA.

The chain uses TRBV11-3 and TRBJ2-2; 8 bases match TRBD2. This TCR came from a man aged 55 to 69 with acute or convalescent COVID-19. What was sequenced was peripheral blood. CDR3 DNA sequence: TGTGCCAGCAGCTTGGGACTAGTTCGTACCGGGGAGCTGTTTTTT. Its protein is CASSLGLVRTGELFF.